A single TCR beta chain is shown here with its context. The sample is drawn from a study of cytotoxic CD8 clonotypes in ibrutinib-treated CLL. Trimming cost V 9 bases and J 0 bases, with 12 bases left between them. The CDR3 length is 15 residues. Germline V gene lookup returns CDR1 MNHNS and CDR2 SASEGT. Some clones are missing from TCRdb's copy, which holds only in-frame ones; the method was immunoSEQ multiplex PCR. The sample lists about 200,000 clones; more than 70% were seen once. The sequence was collected from a human donor with chronic lymphocytic leukemia. The chain uses TRBV6-1 and TRBJ2-6; D possibly uses TRBD1 or TRBD2 (5 bases each). The input for sequencing was PBMCs, taken after 12 months of ibrutinib treatment. The CDR3 loop reads CARGDVFSGANVLTF. DNA for the CDR3: TGTGCCAGAGGGGACGTCTTCTCTGGGGCCAACGTCCTGACTTTC.